A single sample gave rise to the 3 T cell receptor beta chains below, sequenced in a study of a mutant IDH1 vaccine in newly diagnosed glioma. Time point indicated: week 5, during vaccination. It was 300 ug of mutant IDH1 20-mer peptide that made up each vaccine dose, given with topical imiquimod. No cognate antigen is known for these TCRs. Assay: immunoSEQ multiplex PCR; the TCRdb copy retains only in-frame clones and omits some. In the table there are 32,000 or so clones, around 90% of which are singletons. Specimen: peripheral blood mononuclear cells (PBMCs), collected from a glioma patient whose treatment included an IDH1 peptide vaccine. The receptors were gathered from a middle-aged woman with glioma. Some clones in this sample may be carry-over from other donors' samples.

The V call is TRBV28, the J call TRBJ2-2; D tentatively reads TRBD1 or TRBD2 (5 bases each). Germline assignment: CDR1 MDHEN and CDR2 SYDVKM. The CDR3 spans 16 residues. Trimming cost V 7 bases and J 5 bases, with 20 bases left between them. The CDR3, as DNA: TGTGCCAGCATCAACCTCCCGGGGCGAGGAACCGGGGAGCTGTTTTTT. Encoded protein: CASINLPGRGTGELFF.

The chain carries TRBV6-5 and TRBJ2-5; 9 bases agree with TRBD1. The CDR3 extends over 15 amino acids. V lost 4 bases, J lost 3 bases, and 6 bases stayed unmatched. Germline loops: CDR1 MNHEY, CDR2 SVGAGI. As DNA, the CDR3 is TGTGCCAGCAGTTTAACACAGGGGGCGGAAGAGACCCAGTACTTC. Amino acids: CASSLTQGAEETQYF.

The rearrangement uses TRBV5-1 and TRBJ1-2, with D tentatively TRBD1 (5 bases). Germline V gene lookup returns CDR1 SGHRS and CDR2 YFSETQ. V lost 0 bases and J 7 bases, leaving 16 bases between the germline ends. The CDR3 loop spans 15 amino acids. CDR3 nucleotides: TGCGCCAGCAGCTTGGATTCCGCCGGGACGCCTGGCTACACCTTC. Translated: CASSLDSAGTPGYTF.